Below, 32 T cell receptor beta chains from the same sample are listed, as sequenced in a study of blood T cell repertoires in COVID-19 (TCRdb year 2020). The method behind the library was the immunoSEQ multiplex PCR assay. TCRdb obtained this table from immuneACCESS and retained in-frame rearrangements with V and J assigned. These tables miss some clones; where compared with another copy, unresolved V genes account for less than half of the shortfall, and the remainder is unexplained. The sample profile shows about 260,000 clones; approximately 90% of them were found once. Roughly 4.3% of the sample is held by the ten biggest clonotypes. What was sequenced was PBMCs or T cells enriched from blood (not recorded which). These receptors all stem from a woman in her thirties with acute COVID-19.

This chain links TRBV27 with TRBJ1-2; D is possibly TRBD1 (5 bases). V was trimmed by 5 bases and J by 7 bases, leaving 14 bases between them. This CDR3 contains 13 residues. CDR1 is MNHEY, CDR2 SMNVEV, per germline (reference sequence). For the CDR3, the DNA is TGTGCCAGCAGTCCAGGGCCCGCTGCTGGCTACACCTTC. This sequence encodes CASSPGPAAGYTF.

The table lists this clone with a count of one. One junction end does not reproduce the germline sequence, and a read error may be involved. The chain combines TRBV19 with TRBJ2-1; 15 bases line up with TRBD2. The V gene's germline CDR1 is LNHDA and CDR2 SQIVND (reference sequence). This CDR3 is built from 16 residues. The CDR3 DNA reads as TGTGCCAGTACTATAACGGGACTAGCGGGAGGCAATGAGCAGTTCTTC. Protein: CASTITGLAGGNEQFF.

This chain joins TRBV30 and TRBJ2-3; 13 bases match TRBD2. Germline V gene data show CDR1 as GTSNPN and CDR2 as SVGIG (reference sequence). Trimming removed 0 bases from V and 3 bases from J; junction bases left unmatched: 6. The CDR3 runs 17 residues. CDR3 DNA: TGTGCCTGGAGTGTAGCCGGGACTAGCGGGATAACAGATACGCAGTATTTT. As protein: CAWSVAGTSGITDTQYF.

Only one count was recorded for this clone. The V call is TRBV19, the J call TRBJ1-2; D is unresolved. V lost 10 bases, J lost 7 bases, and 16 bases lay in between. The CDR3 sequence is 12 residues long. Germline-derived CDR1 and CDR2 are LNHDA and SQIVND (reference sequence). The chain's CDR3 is CAIRADSIGYTF. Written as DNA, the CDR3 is TGTGCCATTAGGGCGGATTCCATTGGCTACACCTTC.

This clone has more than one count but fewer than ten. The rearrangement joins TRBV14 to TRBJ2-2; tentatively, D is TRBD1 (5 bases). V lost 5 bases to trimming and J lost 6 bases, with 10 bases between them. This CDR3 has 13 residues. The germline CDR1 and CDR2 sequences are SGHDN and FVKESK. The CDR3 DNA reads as TGTGCCAGCAGCAGCAGGGCGGCCGGGGAGCTGTTTTTT. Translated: CASSSRAAGELFF. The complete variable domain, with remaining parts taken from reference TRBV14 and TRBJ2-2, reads EAGVTQFPSHSVIEKGQTVTLRCDPISGHDNLYWYRRVMGKEIKFLLHFVKESKQDESGMPNNRFLAERTGGTYSTLKVQPAELEDSGVYFCASSSRAAGELFFGEGSRLTVL.

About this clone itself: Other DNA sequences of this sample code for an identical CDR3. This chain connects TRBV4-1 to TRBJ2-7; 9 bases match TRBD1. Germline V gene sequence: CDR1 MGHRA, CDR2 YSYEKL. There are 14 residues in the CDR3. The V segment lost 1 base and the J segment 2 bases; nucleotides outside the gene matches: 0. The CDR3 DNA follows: TGCGCCAGCAGCCAAGGACAGGGGGCCTACGAGCAGTACTTC. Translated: CASSQGQGAYEQYF.

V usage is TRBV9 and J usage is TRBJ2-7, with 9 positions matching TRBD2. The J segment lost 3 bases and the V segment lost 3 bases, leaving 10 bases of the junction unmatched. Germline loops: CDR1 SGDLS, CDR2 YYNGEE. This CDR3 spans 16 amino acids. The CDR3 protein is CASSGSPQRGDYEQYF. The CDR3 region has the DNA TGTGCCAGCAGCGGTTCGCCTCAGCGGGGGGACTACGAGCAGTACTTC.

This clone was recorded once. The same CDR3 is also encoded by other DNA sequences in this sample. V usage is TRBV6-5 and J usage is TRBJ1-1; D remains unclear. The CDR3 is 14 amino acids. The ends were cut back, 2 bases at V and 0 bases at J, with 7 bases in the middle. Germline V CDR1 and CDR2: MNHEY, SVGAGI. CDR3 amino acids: CASSYGGLNTEAFF. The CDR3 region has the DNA TGTGCCAGCAGTTACGGAGGCCTGAACACTGAAGCTTTCTTT.

CDR3 loop: CASSSPLTGTGELFF. CDR3 sequence (DNA): TGTGCCAGTAGTTCTCCTTTGACAGGCACCGGGGAGCTGTTTTTT. The rearrangement links TRBV19 to TRBJ2-2; tentative D call: TRBD1 (6 bases). This CDR3 has 15 amino acids. Germline V lookup: CDR1 LNHDA, CDR2 SQIVND (reference sequence). The V and J ends lost 5 bases and 4 bases respectively, with 14 bases between them.

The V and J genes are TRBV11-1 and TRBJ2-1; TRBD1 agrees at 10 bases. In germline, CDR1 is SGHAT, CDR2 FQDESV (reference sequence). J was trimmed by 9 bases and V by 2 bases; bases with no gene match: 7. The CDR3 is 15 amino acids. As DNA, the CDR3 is TGTGCCAGCAGCTTAACCGGGACAGGGGTGACTGAGCAGTTCTTC. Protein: CASSLTGTGVTEQFF.

In DNA form, the CDR3 reads TGTGCCACTAGGGCACAGGACGACTATGGCTACACCTTC. Its protein is CATRAQDDYGYTF. This rearrangement joins TRBV12-3 or TRBV12-4 to TRBJ1-2; TRBD1 is a possible D gene (5 bases). V was trimmed by 10 bases and J by 3 bases, leaving 15 bases between them. The CDR3 spans 13 residues.

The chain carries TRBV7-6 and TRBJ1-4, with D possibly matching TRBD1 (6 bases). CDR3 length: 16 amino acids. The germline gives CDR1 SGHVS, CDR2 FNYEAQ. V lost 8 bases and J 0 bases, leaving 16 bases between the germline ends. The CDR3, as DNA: TGTGCCAGCGGAGCCGGGACACTCGCAACTAATGAAAAACTGTTTTTT. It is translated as CASGAGTLATNEKLFF.

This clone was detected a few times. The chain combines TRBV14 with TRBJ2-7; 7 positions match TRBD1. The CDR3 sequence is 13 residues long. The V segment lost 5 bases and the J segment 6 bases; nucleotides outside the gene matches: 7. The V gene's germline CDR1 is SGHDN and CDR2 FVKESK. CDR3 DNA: TGTGCCAGCAGCTTAAATACAGGGGCCGAGCAGTACTTC. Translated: CASSLNTGAEQYF.

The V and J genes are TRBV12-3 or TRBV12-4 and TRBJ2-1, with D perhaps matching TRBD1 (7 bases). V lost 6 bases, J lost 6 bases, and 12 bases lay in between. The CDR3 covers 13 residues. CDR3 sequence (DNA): TGTGCCAGCAGACTAGCAGGGGGCAATGAGCAGTTCTTC. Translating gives CASRLAGGNEQFF.

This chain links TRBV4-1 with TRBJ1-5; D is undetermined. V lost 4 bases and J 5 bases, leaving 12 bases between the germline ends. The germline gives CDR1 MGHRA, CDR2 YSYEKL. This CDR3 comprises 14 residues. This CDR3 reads CASSLDTLDQPQHF. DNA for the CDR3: TGCGCCAGCAGCCTTGACACGCTGGATCAGCCCCAGCATTTT.

The DNA of the CDR3 is TGTGCCAGCAGCTTAGTCGGGCTAGCGGGAGAGGTTCCCTACAATGAGCAGTTCTTC. As protein: CASSLVGLAGEVPYNEQFF. This rearrangement joins TRBV7-3 to TRBJ2-1, with 10 positions matching TRBD2. V dropped 2 bases and J dropped 2; count of bases not matched to a gene: 12. The CDR3 is made up of 19 amino acids. CDR1 is SGHTA, CDR2 FQGTGA, per germline. Together with reference TRBV7-3 and TRBJ2-1, the CDR3 gives the full variable domain: GAGVSQTPSNKVTEKGKYVELRCDPISGHTALYWYRQSLGQGPEFLIYFQGTGAADDSGLPNDRFFAVRPEGSVSTLKIQRTERGDSAVYLCASSLVGLAGEVPYNEQFFGPGTRLTVL.

The CDR3 nucleotides are TGCGCCAGCAGGGACAGGGACCAAGAGACCCAGTACTTC. Translation: CASRDRDQETQYF. The rearrangement links TRBV5-1 to TRBJ2-5; 8 bases are shared with TRBD1. The CDR3 totals 13 residues. Unmatched junction bases numbered 0, after V lost 5 bases and J lost 0 bases. The germline gives CDR1 SGHRS, CDR2 YFSETQ.

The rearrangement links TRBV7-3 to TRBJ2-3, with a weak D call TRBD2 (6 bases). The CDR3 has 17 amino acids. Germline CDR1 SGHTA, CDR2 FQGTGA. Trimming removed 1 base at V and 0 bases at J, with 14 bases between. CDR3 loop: CASSLKAIGTSTDTQYF. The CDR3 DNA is TGTGCCAGCAGCTTAAAGGCCATAGGGACTAGCACAGATACGCAGTATTTT.

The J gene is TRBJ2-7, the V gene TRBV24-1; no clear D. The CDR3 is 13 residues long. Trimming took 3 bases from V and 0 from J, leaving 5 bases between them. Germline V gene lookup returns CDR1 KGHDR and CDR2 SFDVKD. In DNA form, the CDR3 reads TGTGCCACCAGTGATCAAAACTCCTACGAGCAGTACTTC. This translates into CATSDQNSYEQYF.

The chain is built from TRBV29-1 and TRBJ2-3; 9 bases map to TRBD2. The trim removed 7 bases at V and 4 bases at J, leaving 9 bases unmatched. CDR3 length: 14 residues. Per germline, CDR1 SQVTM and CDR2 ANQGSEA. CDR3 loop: CSGCLAGNADTQYF. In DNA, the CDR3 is TGCAGCGGGTGCCTAGCGGGAAACGCAGATACGCAGTATTTT.

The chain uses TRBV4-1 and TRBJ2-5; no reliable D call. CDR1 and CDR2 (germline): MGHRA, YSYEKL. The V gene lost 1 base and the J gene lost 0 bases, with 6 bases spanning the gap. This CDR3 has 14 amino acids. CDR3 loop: CASSQGPDQETQYF. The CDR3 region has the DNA TGCGCCAGCAGCCAAGGTCCGGACCAAGAGACCCAGTACTTC.

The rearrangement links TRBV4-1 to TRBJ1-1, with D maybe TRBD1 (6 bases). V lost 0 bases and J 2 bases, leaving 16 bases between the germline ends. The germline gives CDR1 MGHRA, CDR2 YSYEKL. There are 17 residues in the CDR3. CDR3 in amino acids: CASSQESTRGGNTEAFF. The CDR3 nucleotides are TGCGCCAGCAGCCAAGAGTCAACCAGGGGCGGTAACACTGAAGCTTTCTTT.

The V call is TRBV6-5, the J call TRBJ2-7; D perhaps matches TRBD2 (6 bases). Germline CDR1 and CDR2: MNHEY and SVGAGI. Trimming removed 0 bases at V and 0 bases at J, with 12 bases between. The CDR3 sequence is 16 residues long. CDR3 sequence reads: CASSYSVAESSYEQYF. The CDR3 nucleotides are TGTGCCAGCAGTTACTCAGTAGCGGAGAGCTCCTACGAGCAGTACTTC.

The chain's CDR3 is CASSQKGQVFYGYTF. The CDR3 DNA follows: TGTGCCAGCAGCCAAAAAGGACAGGTTTTCTATGGCTACACCTTC. The gene calls are TRBV3-1 (or the pseudogene TRBV3-2) and TRBJ1-2; 7 bases map to TRBD1. The V gene's germline CDR1 is LGHDT and CDR2 YNNKEL (reference sequence). Unmatched junction bases numbered 7, after V lost 2 bases and J lost 4 bases. There are 15 residues in the CDR3.

This CDR3 reads CATSDPTGTGNTIYF. The CDR3 nucleotides are TGTGCCACCAGTGATCCGACAGGGACTGGAAACACCATATATTTT. The gene calls are TRBV24-1 and TRBJ1-3; 7 bases are a match to TRBD1. J lost 2 bases, V lost 3 bases, and 3 bases had no gene match. Germline V gene sequence: CDR1 KGHDR, CDR2 SFDVKD. This CDR3 has 15 residues.

The CDR3 DNA reads TGTGCCAGCAGCTTAATCGGCGGGAGAGGGGAAGAGACCCAGTACTTC. Its translation is CASSLIGGRGEETQYF. The chain uses TRBV7-2 and TRBJ2-5, with 7 nucleotides matching TRBD2. CDR3 length: 16 residues. Germline assignment: CDR1 SGHTA and CDR2 FQGNSA. The V segment lost 2 bases and the J segment 3 bases; nucleotides outside the gene matches: 9.

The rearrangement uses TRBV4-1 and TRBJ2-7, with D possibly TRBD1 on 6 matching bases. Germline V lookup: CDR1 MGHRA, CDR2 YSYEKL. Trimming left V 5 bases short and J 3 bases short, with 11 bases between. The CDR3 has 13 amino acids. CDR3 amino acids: CASSSQTGYEQYF. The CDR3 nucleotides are TGCGCCAGCAGCTCTCAGACAGGCTACGAGCAGTACTTC.

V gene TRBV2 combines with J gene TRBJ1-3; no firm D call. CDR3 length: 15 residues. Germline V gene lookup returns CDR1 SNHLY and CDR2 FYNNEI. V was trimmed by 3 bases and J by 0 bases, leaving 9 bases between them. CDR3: CASSDVHSSGNTIYF. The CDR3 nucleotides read TGTGCCAGCAGTGATGTCCATAGCTCTGGAAACACCATATATTTT.

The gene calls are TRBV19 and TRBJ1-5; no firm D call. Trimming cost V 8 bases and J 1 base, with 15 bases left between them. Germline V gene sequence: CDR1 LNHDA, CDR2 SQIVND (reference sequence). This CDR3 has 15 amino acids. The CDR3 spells CASSPMGGSNQPQHF. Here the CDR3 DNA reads TGTGCCAGTTCCCCGATGGGAGGAAGCAATCAGCCCCAGCATTTT. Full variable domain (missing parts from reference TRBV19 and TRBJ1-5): DGGITQSPKYLFRKEGQNVTLSCEQNLNHDAMYWYRQDPGQGLRLIYYSQIVNDFQKGDIAEGYSVSREKKESFPLTVTSAQKNPTAFYLCASSPMGGSNQPQHFGDGTRLSIL.

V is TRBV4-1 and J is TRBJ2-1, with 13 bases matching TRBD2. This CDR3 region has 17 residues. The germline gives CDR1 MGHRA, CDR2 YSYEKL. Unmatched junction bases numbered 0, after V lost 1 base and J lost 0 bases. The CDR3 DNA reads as TGCGCCAGCAGCCAAGGGACTAGCGGGAGCTCCTACAATGAGCAGTTCTTC. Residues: CASSQGTSGSSYNEQFF.

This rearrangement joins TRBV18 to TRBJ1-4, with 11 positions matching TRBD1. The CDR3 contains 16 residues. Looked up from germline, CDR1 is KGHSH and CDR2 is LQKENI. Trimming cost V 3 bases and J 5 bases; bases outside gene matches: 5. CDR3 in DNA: TGTGCCAGCTCACCCCCCAGGACAGGGGGCAATGAAAAACTGTTTTTT. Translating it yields CASSPPRTGGNEKLFF. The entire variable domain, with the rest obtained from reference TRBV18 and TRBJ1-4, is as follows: NAGVMQNPRHLVRRRGQEARLRCSPMKGHSHVYWYRQLPEEGLKFMVYLQKENIIDESGMPKERFSAEFPKEGPSILRIQQVVRGDSAAYFCASSPPRTGGNEKLFFGSGTQLSVL.

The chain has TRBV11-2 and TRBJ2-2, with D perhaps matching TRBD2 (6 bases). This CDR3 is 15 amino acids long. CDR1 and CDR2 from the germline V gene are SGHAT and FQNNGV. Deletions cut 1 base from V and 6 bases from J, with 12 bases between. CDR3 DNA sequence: TGTGCCAGCAGCTTAGTAGTAGGGGAGGCCGGGGAGCTGTTTTTT. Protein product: CASSLVVGEAGELFF.